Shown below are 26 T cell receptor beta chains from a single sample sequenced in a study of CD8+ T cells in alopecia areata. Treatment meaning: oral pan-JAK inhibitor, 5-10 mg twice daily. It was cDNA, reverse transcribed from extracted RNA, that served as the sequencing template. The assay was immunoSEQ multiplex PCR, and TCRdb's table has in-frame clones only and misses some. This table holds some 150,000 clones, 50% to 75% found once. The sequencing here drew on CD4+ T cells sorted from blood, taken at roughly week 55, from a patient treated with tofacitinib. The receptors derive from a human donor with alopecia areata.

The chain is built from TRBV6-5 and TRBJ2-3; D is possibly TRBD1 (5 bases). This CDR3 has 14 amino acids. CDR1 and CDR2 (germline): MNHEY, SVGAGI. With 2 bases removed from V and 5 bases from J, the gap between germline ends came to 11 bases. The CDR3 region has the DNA TGTGCCAGCAGTTACAGGGGTCTAGGAGATACGCAGTATTTT. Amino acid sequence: CASSYRGLGDTQYF.

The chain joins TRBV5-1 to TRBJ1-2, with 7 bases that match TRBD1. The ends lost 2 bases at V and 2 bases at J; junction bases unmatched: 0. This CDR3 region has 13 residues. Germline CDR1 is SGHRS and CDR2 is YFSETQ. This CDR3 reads CASSLQGNYGYTF. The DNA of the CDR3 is TGCGCCAGCAGCTTACAGGGGAACTATGGCTACACCTTC.

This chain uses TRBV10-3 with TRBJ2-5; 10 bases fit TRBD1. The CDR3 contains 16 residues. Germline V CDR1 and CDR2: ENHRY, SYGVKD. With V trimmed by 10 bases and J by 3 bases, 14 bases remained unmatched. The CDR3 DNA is TGTGCCACAGCCTACCGGGACAGGGGAGAAAAAGAGACCCAGTACTTC. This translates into CATAYRDRGEKETQYF.

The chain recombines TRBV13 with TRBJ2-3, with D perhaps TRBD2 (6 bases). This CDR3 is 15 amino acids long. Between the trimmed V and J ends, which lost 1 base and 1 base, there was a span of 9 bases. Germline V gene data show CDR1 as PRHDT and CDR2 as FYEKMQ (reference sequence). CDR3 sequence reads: CASSLVGLGTDTQYF. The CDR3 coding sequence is TGTGCCAGCAGCTTAGTGGGACTTGGCACAGATACGCAGTATTTT.

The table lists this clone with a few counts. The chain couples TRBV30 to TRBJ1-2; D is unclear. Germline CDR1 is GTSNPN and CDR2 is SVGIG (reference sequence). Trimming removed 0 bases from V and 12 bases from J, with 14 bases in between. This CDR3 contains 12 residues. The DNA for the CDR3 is TGTGCCTGGAGTGTATTGGGAGCTCGAAACACCTTC. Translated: CAWSVLGARNTF.

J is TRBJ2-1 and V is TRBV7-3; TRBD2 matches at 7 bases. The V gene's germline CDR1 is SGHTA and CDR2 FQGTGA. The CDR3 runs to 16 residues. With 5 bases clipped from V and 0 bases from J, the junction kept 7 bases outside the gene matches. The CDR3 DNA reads TGTGCCAGCAGCATCGTCGGGGGGATCTCCTACAATGAGCAGTTCTTC. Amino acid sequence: CASSIVGGISYNEQFF. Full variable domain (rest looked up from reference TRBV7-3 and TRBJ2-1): GAGVSQTPSNKVTEKGKYVELRCDPISGHTALYWYRQSLGQGPEFLIYFQGTGAADDSGLPNDRFFAVRPEGSVSTLKIQRTERGDSAVYLCASSIVGGISYNEQFFGPGTRLTVL.

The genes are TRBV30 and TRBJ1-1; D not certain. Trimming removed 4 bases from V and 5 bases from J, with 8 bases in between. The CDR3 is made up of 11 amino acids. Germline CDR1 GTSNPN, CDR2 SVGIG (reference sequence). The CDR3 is CAWTRGTEAFF. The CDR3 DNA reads TGTGCCTGGACGCGGGGTACTGAAGCTTTCTTT.

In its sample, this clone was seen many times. CDR3 coding DNA: TGTGCCAGCAGCGTAGGATTGGGGACTCGTGGCTACACCTTC. Residues: CASSVGLGTRGYTF. V gene TRBV9 combines with J gene TRBJ1-2, with a tentative D call TRBD1 (5 bases). The CDR3 extends over 14 amino acids. Germline V gene data show CDR1 as SGDLS and CDR2 as YYNGEE. Trimming stripped 0 bases from V and 7 bases from J, with 13 bases between.

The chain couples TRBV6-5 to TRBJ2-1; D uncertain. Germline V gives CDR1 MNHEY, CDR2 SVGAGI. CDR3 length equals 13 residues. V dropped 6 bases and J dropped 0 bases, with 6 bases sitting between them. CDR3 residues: CASSGYSYNEQFF. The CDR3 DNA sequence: TGTGCCAGCAGCGGCTACTCCTACAATGAGCAGTTCTTC.

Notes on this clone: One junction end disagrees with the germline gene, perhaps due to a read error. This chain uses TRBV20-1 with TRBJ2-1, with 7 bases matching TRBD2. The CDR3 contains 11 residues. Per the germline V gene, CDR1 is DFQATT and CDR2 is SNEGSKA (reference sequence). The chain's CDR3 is CLGRGSDEQFF. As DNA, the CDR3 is TGTCTCGGGCGGGGGAGCGATGAGCAGTTCTTC.

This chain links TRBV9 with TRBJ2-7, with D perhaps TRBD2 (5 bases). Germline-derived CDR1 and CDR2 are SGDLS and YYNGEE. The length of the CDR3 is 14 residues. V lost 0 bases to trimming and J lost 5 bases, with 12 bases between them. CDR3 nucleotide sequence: TGTGCCAGCAGCGTAGGTCCGGGGTCCGACGAGCAGTACTTC. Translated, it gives CASSVGPGSDEQYF.

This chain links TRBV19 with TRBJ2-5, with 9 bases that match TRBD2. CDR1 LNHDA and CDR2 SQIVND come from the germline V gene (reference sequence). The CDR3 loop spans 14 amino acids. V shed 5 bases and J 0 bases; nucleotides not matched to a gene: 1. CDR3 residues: CASSWTSDQETQYF. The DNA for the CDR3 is TGTGCCAGTAGTTGGACTAGCGACCAAGAGACCCAGTACTTC.

The CDR3 protein is CASSSSGGPYNEQFF. The CDR3 bases are TGTGCCAGCAGCTCTAGCGGGGGGCCCTACAATGAGCAGTTCTTC. V gene TRBV7-3 combines with J gene TRBJ2-1; the match to TRBD2 covers 11 bases. Germline loops: CDR1 SGHTA, CDR2 FQGTGA. Trimming removed 4 bases from V and 2 bases from J; junction bases left unmatched: 1. CDR3 length: 15 residues. Full variable domain (rest looked up from reference TRBV7-3 and TRBJ2-1): GAGVSQTPSNKVTEKGKYVELRCDPISGHTALYWYRQSLGQGPEFLIYFQGTGAADDSGLPNDRFFAVRPEGSVSTLKIQRTERGDSAVYLCASSSSGGPYNEQFFGPGTRLTVL.

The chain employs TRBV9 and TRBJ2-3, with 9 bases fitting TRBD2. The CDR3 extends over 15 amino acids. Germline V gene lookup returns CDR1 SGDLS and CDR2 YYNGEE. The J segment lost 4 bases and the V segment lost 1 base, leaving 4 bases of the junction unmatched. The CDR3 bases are TGTGCCAGCAGCGTAAGTCTAGCGGGGCCAGATACGCAGTATTTT. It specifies CASSVSLAGPDTQYF.

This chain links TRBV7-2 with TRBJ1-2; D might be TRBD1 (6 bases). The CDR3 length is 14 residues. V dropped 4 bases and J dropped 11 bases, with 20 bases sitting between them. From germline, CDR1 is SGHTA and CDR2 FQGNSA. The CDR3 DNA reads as TGTGCCAGCAGCTCAGGGAACAGGGTACAACGGTACACCTTC. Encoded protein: CASSSGNRVQRYTF.

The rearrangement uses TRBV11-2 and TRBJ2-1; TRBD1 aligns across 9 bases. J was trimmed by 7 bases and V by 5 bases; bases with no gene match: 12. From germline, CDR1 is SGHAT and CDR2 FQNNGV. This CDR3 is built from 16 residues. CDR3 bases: TGTGCCAGCAGCCCGACCAGACAGGGGGTCTGGAATGAGCAGTTCTTC. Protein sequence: CASSPTRQGVWNEQFF.

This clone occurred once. The CDR3 coding sequence is TGTGCCAGCCACCAGGGTTTAGCAGATACGCAGTATTTT. This encodes CASHQGLADTQYF. This chain joins TRBV6-5 and TRBJ2-3; perhaps TRBD1 as D (5 bases). CDR1 is MNHEY, CDR2 SVGAGI, per germline. Trimming shortened V by 8 bases and J by 4 bases, and 13 bases separated the two germline ends. This CDR3 is built from 13 residues.

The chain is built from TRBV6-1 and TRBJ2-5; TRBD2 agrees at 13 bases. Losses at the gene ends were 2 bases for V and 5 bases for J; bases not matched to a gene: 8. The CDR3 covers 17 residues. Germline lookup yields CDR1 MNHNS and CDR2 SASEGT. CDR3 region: CASSENRGLAGTETQYF. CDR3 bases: TGTGCCAGCAGTGAAAATCGGGGACTAGCGGGGACGGAGACCCAGTACTTC.

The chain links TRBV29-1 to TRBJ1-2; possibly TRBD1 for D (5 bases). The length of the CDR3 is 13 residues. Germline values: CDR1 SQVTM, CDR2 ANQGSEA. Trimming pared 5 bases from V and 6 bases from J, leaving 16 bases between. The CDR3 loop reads CSVNWGFYDGYTF. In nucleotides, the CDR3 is TGCAGCGTTAACTGGGGCTTTTACGATGGCTACACCTTC.

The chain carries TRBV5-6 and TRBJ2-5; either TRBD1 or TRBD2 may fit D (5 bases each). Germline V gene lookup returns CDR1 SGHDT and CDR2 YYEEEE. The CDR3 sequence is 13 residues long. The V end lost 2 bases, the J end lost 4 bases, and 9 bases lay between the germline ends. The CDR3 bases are TGTGCCAGCAGCTTTCGGGGACGAGAGACCCAGTACTTC. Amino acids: CASSFRGRETQYF.

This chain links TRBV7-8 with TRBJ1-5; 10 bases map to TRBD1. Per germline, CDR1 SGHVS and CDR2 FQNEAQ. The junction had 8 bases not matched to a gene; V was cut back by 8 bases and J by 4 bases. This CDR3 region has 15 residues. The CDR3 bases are TGTGCCAGCGGACAGGGGGGAGGGGGAAATCAGCCCCAGCATTTT. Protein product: CASGQGGGGNQPQHF.

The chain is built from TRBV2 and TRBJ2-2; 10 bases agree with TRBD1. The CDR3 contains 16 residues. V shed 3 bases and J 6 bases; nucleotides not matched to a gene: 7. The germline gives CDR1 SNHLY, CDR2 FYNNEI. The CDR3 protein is CASSDWGTGDAGELFF. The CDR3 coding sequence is TGTGCCAGCAGTGACTGGGGGACAGGGGACGCCGGGGAGCTGTTTTTT.

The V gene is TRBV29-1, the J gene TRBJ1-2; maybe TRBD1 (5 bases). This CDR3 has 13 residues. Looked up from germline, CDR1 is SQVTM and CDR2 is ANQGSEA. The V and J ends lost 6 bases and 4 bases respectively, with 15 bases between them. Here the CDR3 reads CSVKPRVSYGYTF. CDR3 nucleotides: TGCAGCGTCAAGCCCAGGGTGAGCTATGGCTACACCTTC.

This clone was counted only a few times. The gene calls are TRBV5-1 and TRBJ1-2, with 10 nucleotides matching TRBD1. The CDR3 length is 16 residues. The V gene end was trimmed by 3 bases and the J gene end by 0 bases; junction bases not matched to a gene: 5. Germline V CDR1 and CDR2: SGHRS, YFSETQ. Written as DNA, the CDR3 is TGCGCCAGCAGCTACGGACAGGGGGAAACTAACTATGGCTACACCTTC. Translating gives CASSYGQGETNYGYTF.

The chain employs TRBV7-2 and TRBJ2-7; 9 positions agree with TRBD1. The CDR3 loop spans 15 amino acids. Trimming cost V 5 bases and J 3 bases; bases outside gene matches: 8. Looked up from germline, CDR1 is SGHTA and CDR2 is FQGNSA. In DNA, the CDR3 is TGTGCCAGCAGCCCATCCGGGACAGGGATCTACGAGCAGTACTTC. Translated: CASSPSGTGIYEQYF.

CDR3 protein: CSVGSSSYEQYF. Here the CDR3 DNA reads TGCAGCGTCGGATCCTCCTCCTACGAGCAGTACTTC. V gene TRBV29-1 combines with J gene TRBJ2-7; D is ambiguous. Germline V gene lookup returns CDR1 SQVTM and CDR2 ANQGSEA. The CDR3 runs 12 residues. V was shortened by 6 bases and J by 0 bases, with 9 bases between the two germline ends.